This T cell receptor (beta chain) was sequenced during a study of Graves' ophthalmopathy and Graves' hyperthyroidism. Findings and limits, study-wide: Progression of ophthalmopathy was predicted by the model with roughly 65% sensitivity and 72% to 85% specificity.

Other autoimmune diseases, uncontrolled infections, pregnancy or lactation led to the exclusion of patients. RNA transcripts were the template, and TCR beta CDR3 regions were amplified from them. Second-round multiplex PCR followed a first-round RT-PCR using HTBI primers. TCRdb fed the multiplex PCR reads into MiXCR, producing one record per CDR3 protein. The data contain fewer than 650,000 distinct CDR3 sequences, approximately 22% of them seen just once; the ten biggest clones take up more than 5.5%. This CDR3 comprises 15 residues. Germline values: CDR1 DFQATT, CDR2 SNEGSKA (reference sequence). V dropped 6 bases and J dropped 6; count of bases not matched to a gene: 11. Note on this clonotype: The antigen remains undetermined.

Sequencing was performed on peripheral blood. The clonotype originates from a woman between 18 and 29 years old with stable Graves' hyperthyroidism. Some clones in this sample may be carry-over from other donors' samples. V is TRBV20-1 and J is TRBJ1-6; 7 bases match TRBD1. CDR3 in amino acids: CSAKEPTGSNSPLHF. The CDR3 nucleotides are TGCAGTGCGAAAGAACCGACAGGGAGTAATTCACCCCTCCACTTT.